These 14 T cell receptor beta chains were sequenced from one sample in a study of OX40 agonist ivuxolimab in advanced cancers. TCRdb's copy holds only in-frame clones and misses some; the assay was immunoSEQ multiplex PCR. The sample consists of approximately 89,000 clones, approximately 88% of them appearing once. This specimen was CD4+ or CD8+ T cells sorted from blood, taken in a trial of the OX40 agonist ivuxolimab. These receptors all come from an adult with an advanced solid tumor such as melanoma, head and neck, liver or kidney cancer.

The chain combines TRBV7-3 with TRBJ2-7; D is perhaps TRBD1 (6 bases). CDR1 is SGHTA, CDR2 FQGTGA, per germline. The CDR3 sequence is 14 residues long. The V end was cut by 1 base, the J end by 3 bases, with 10 bases between. CDR3 in DNA: TGTGCCAGCAGCTTAATGGCAGGGGACTACGAGCAGTACTTC. Its protein product is CASSLMAGDYEQYF.

The CDR3 nucleotides are TGTGCCAGCAGTACCCCTCTAGTAAACATTCAGTACTTC. Translating gives CASSTPLVNIQYF. The V call is TRBV6-5, the J call TRBJ2-4; D remains unclear. V was pared by 5 bases and J by 6 bases, with 11 bases between. Per germline, CDR1 MNHEY and CDR2 SVGAGI. The length of the CDR3 is 13 residues.

The CDR3 spells CASSLTPRSNSPLHF. In DNA form, the CDR3 reads TGTGCCAGCAGCCTAACCCCTAGGAGTAATTCACCCCTCCACTTT. The chain links TRBV9 to TRBJ1-6; D uncertain. V lost 4 bases to trimming and J lost 6 bases, with 14 bases between them. Germline V CDR1 and CDR2: SGDLS, YYNGEE. The CDR3 covers 15 residues.

The rearrangement uses TRBV10-3 and TRBJ1-3; D not certain. Germline assignment: CDR1 ENHRY and CDR2 SYGVKD. Trimming stripped 2 bases from V and 0 bases from J, with 14 bases between. CDR3 length equals 17 residues. In DNA, the CDR3 is TGTGCCATCAGTGAGCTCCGCCAGGCATCCTCTGGAAACACCATATATTTT. Translated, it gives CAISELRQASSGNTIYF.

The CDR3: CASDRLAPPGELFF. CDR3 DNA: TGTGCCAGCGACAGGCTAGCGCCCCCCGGGGAGCTGTTTTTT. The chain combines TRBV6-5 with TRBJ2-2; D is possibly TRBD1 or TRBD2 (6 bases each). Germline lookup yields CDR1 MNHEY and CDR2 SVGAGI. The CDR3 loop spans 14 amino acids. Between the trimmed V and J ends, which lost 8 bases and 6 bases, there was a span of 16 bases.

V gene TRBV7-6 combines with J gene TRBJ2-1; D may be TRBD1 (5 bases). This CDR3 is 13 amino acids long. V lost 5 bases to trimming and J lost 4 bases, with 9 bases between them. Germline V gives CDR1 SGHVS, CDR2 FNYEAQ. The CDR3 region has the DNA TGTGCCAGCAGCGCCGACAGTTACAATGAGCAGTTCTTC. This translates into CASSADSYNEQFF.

This clone appeared once. The rearrangement joins TRBV2 to TRBJ2-5, with 8 positions matching TRBD2. Germline CDR1 is SNHLY and CDR2 is FYNNEI. Germline trimming cut 7 bases from V and 5 bases from J; bases unmatched to any gene: 6. This CDR3 is built from 13 residues. The CDR3 DNA reads as TGTGCCAGCATGCAGTCGGGGGGGGAGACCCAGTACTTC. Its translation is CASMQSGGETQYF.

V usage is TRBV29-1 and J usage is TRBJ2-1, with 8 bases matching TRBD1. CDR1 SQVTM and CDR2 ANQGSEA come from the germline V gene. The CDR3 has 16 amino acids. The V and J ends lost 1 base and 4 bases, in that order; junction bases with no gene match: 9. The CDR3 sequence is CSVEASRGQAYNEQFF. As DNA, the CDR3 is TGCAGCGTTGAAGCCTCGCGGGGACAGGCTTACAATGAGCAGTTCTTC.

This clone was found once. The V and J genes are TRBV27 and TRBJ1-5; D ambiguous. V was pared by 1 base and J by 4 bases, with 11 bases between. Germline V CDR1 and CDR2: MNHEY, SMNVEV (reference sequence). The CDR3 length is 15 residues. CDR3 bases: TGTGCCAGCAGTTTATATAGCGGCCGGAATCAGCCCCAGCATTTT. This translates into CASSLYSGRNQPQHF.

The chain joins TRBV29-1 to TRBJ2-7; 11 bases fit TRBD1. The CDR3 is 16 residues long. Germline CDR1 and CDR2: SQVTM and ANQGSEA. Trimming at V came to 1 base and at J to 0 bases, leaving 5 bases not matched to a gene. The CDR3 here is CSVEGTGGHGSYEQYF. The CDR3 bases are TGCAGCGTTGAAGGGACAGGGGGCCACGGCTCCTACGAGCAGTACTTC.

This clone was seen once. The rearrangement uses TRBV7-2 and TRBJ2-7; D gene ambiguous. The CDR3 sequence is 13 residues long. Trimming pared 5 bases from V and 2 bases from J, leaving 10 bases between. CDR1 is SGHTA, CDR2 FQGNSA, per germline. The CDR3: CASSRKDPYEQYF. The CDR3 nucleotides read TGTGCCAGCAGCCGGAAGGACCCCTACGAGCAGTACTTC. Supplemented by reference TRBV7-2 and TRBJ2-7, the full variable domain reads GAGVSQSPSNKVTEKGKDVELRCDPISGHTALYWYRQSLGQGLEFLIYFQGNSAPDKSGLPSDRFSAERTGGSVSTLTIQRTQQEDSAVYLCASSRKDPYEQYFGPGTRLTVT.

Written as DNA, the CDR3 is TGTGCCAGCTCCCCAGGGGGAGGGGGTCAGCCCCAGCATTTT. Translating gives CASSPGGGGQPQHF. The chain combines TRBV6-1 with TRBJ1-5, with 7 bases fitting TRBD1. The CDR3 runs to 14 residues. The V segment lost 8 bases and the J segment 6 bases; nucleotides outside the gene matches: 10. The germline gives CDR1 MNHNS, CDR2 SASEGT.

This CDR3 is CASSPSKREETQYF. The DNA of the CDR3 is TGCGCCAGCAGCCCCTCCAAGCGGGAAGAGACCCAGTACTTC. The chain employs TRBV5-1 and TRBJ2-5; D possibly corresponds to TRBD2 (6 bases). CDR3 length: 14 amino acids. Germline assignment: CDR1 SGHRS and CDR2 YFSETQ. V was pared by 4 bases and J by 3 bases, with 13 bases between.

The chain links TRBV2 to TRBJ2-7; TRBD1 aligns across 9 bases. With 6 bases clipped from V and 6 bases from J, the junction kept 9 bases outside the gene matches. CDR3 size: 14 residues. The germline CDR1 and CDR2 sequences are SNHLY and FYNNEI. Written as DNA, the CDR3 is TGTGCCAGCAGCGGAACAGGGGGCGCGGGCGAGCAGTACTTC. Translated: CASSGTGGAGEQYF.